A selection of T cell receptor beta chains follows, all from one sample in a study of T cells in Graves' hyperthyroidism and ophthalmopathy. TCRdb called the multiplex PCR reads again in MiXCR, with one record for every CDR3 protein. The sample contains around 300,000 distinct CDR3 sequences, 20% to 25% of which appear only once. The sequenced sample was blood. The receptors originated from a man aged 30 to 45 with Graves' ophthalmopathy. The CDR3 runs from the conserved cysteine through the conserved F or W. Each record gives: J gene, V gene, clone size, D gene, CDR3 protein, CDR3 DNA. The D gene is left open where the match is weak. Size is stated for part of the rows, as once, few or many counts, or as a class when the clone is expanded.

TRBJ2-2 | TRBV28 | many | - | CASRFTGSTGELFF | TGTGCCAGCAGATTTACAGGGAGCACCGGGGAGCTGTTTTTT
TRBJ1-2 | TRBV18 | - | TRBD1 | CASSERTGGNYGYTF | TGTGCCAGCTCAGAACGGACAGGGGGTAACTATGGCTACACCTTC
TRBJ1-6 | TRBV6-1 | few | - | CASSRLPVSPNSPLHF | TGTGCCAGCAGTCGATTACCGGTTTCTCCGAATTCACCCCTCCACTTT
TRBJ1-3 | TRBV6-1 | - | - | CASSFRGTSGNTIYF | TGTGCCAGCAGTTTCAGGGGAACTTCTGGAAACACCATATATTTT
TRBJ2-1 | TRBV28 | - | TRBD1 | CASSSGQPYNEQFF | TGTGCCAGCAGTTCGGGACAGCCCTACAATGAGCAGTTCTTC
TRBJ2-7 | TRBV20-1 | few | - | CSASRQAGAEQYF | TGCAGTGCTAGCCGACAGGCGGGAGCCGAGCAGTACTTC
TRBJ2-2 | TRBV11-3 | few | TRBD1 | CASSLGGGMGTGELFF | TGTGCCAGCAGCTTAGGAGGGGGCATGGGCACCGGGGAGCTGTTTTTT
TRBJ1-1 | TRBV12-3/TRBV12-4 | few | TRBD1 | CASRQGLTTEAFF | TGTGCCAGCAGACAGGGGTTAACGACTGAAGCTTTCTTT
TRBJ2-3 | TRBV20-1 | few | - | CSAPLGSTDTQYF | TGCAGTGCCCCATTAGGTAGCACAGATACGCAGTATTTT
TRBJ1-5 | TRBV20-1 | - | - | CSARVGFWDQPQHF | TGCAGTGCTAGAGTTGGGTTCTGGGATCAGCCCCAGCATTTT
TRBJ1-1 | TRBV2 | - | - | CASTLESLIEAFF | TGTGCCAGCACCCTGGAAAGCCTGATTGAAGCTTTCTTT
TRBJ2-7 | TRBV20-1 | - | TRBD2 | CSARNTATSGTDEQYF | TGCAGTGCTAGAAACACCGCGACTAGCGGGACCGACGAGCAGTACTTC
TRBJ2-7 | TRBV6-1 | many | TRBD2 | CASRISGTPPSEQYF | TGTGCCAGCAGGATAAGCGGGACTCCCCCGAGCGAGCAGTACTTC
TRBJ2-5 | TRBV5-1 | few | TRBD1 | CASSRTQGREETQYF | TGCGCCAGCAGCAGAACACAGGGGCGAGAGGAGACCCAGTACTTC
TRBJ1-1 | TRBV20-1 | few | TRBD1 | CSAYLRGRMNTEAFF | TGCAGTGCTTACCTCAGGGGGCGGATGAACACTGAAGCTTTCTTT
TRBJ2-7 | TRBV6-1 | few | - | CASSEGPSSYEQYF | TGTGCCAGCAGTGAAGGCCCCTCGTCCTACGAGCAGTACTTC
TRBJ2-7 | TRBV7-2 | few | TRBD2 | CASSSRASGRAGEQYF | TGTGCCAGCAGCTCCCGGGCTAGCGGGAGGGCCGGCGAGCAGTACTTC
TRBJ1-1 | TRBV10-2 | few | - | CASSELSTEAFF | TGCGCCAGCAGTGAGTTATCCACTGAAGCTTTCTTT
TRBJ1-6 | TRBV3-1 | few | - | CASSQAQGSSPLHF | TGTGCCAGCAGCCAAGCCCAGGGTAGTTCACCCCTCCACTTT
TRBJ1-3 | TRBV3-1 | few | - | CASSQDVVYSGNTIYF | TGTGCCAGCAGCCAAGATGTAGTTTACTCTGGAAACACCATATATTTT
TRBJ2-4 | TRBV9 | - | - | CASSVGPLAGYPNIQYF | TGTGCCAGCAGCGTAGGCCCCCTTGCAGGGTACCCAAACATTCAGTACTTC
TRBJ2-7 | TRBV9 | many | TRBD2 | CASSASAGAPTEQYF | TGTGCCAGCAGCGCATCAGCGGGAGCCCCGACCGAGCAGTACTTC
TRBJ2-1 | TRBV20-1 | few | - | CSARTTGTPSPNEQFF | TGCAGTGCTAGAACCACGGGAACCCCTTCTCCCAATGAGCAGTTCTTC
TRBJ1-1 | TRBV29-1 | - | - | CSVSAVNTEAFF | TGCAGCGTTTCGGCCGTGAACACTGAAGCTTTCTTT
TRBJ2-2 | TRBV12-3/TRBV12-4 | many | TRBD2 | CASSLRVSGGTGELFF | TGTGCCAGCAGTTTACGCGTATCGGGGGGCACCGGGGAGCTGTTTTTT
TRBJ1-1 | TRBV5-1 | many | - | CASSQGYGEAFF | TGCGCCAGCAGCCAGGGGTACGGTGAAGCTTTCTTT
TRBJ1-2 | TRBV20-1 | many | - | CSARDHTQGVNYGYTF | TGCAGTGCTAGAGATCACACCCAGGGTGTCAACTATGGCTACACCTTC